This note documents a single TCR beta chain sequence. Its antigen is currently not known. Base qualities are not at hand, and no much larger clone is one base apart. This sample is drawn from a study of blood T cell repertoires in COVID-19 (dated by TCRdb to the early 2020s). Some background on the complete study: Collaborator samples came from the United States, Italy and Spain and covered acute and convalescent phases of COVID-19. The sample metadata nearly always contained a de-identified subject ID, COVID-19 status, age in years and sex. The prospective study material was composed of cDNA or gDNA derived from T cells, B-cell-depleted T cells, or PBMCs. The samples were drawn from the first 160 participants of the ongoing ImmuneRACE study and from 1,254 subjects provided by 6 global collaborators. Where available, HLA class I and class II types were taken from metadata supplied by the sample provider and were not determined by assay-based typing. Deeply sampled blood TCRbeta repertoires from subjects exposed to, actively infected with, or recovered from COVID-19 were included in the dataset. The repertoires were released in a freely available public database intended as a resource for research on the immune response to SARS-CoV-2.

Reading the germline V gene gives CDR1 MDHEN and CDR2 SYDVKM. The junction shows trimming of 5 bases on V and 4 bases on J, and the gene matches do not reach 9 bases of it. The CDR3 runs 15 residues from the cysteine to the phenylalanine. The kept DNA is CDR3 alone, 45 bases in frame from the first base. The immunoSEQ Assay, a bias-controlled multiplex PCR, was used to amplify TCRbeta CDR3 regions from genomic DNA. The paper's data handling went like this. The number of nucleated cells in each sample was estimated by amplification of reference gene primers within the assay. To quantify the absolute abundance of each unique TCRbeta CDR3 rearrangement, sequence reads were collapsed and filtered. Productive Simpson clonality was computed per sample as the square root of Simpson's diversity index over productive rearrangements. The table was pulled from immuneACCESS by TCRdb, which kept in-frame rearrangements only. Such tables lose some clones; where checked, under half of the loss comes from unresolved V genes, and the rest has no known cause. Clonal size and the V and J genes are those of that table, whereas D and trimming came from the DNA. This sample comprises 45,000 to 60,000 clones, approximately 80% of them detected only once. The top ten clonotypes cover under 15% of the sample.

Study-wide findings and limitations: How much clinical and demographic metadata was included differed by source and by participant, and the metadata was provided uncurated.

Collaborating institutions collected whole blood in K2EDTA tubes following their own protocols. For TCRbeta analysis, collaborator samples were shipped as frozen whole blood, as isolated PBMCs, or as DNA extracted from either sample type. Sample: peripheral blood. The sequence derives from a human donor with active or convalescent COVID-19. The donor label of this sample is uncertain. Recombination connected TRBV28 to TRBJ2-3, with 7 middle bases fitting TRBD2. The DNA sequence is TGTGCCAGCAGTCCACTGGGGCGGGAGTCAGATACGCAGTATTTT. Its product reads: CASSPLGRESDTQYF.